This T cell receptor beta chain was identified during a study of T cell responses to AZD1222 COVID-19 vaccine. Study results and limitations: At baseline, just five to seven AZD1222 recipients tested seropositive.

In germline, CDR1 is SGHTA, CDR2 FQGNSA. The CDR3 runs 15 residues. The junction had 8 bases not matched to a gene; V was cut back by 6 bases and J by 0 bases. TCRdb keeps only in-frame clones here, not all; method: immunoSEQ multiplex PCR. The sample includes under 85,000 clones, about 88% of them seen just once. Details on this clone: As yet, its antigen is unknown.

The material was peripheral blood, obtained on day 0 of AZD1222 vaccination. This receptor was identified in an adult in good health. The chain combines TRBV7-2 with TRBJ2-7, with TRBD2 matching 7 bases. Here the CDR3 reads CASRLTSVASYEQYF. DNA of the CDR3: TGTGCCAGCAGGTTAACTAGCGTAGCCTCCTACGAGCAGTACTTC.